This T cell receptor (beta chain) comes out of a study of CD8 T cells in ankylosing spondylitis. Findings and limits, study-wide: A TCR beta motif of about eight highly homologous variants seemed to mark ankylosing spondylitis blood.

This clonotype was seen more than once but under ten times. The target antigen is unknown. MiXCR, applied by TCRdb to the 5' RACE reads, yields one record per CDR3 protein. Counted here are 400,000 or so distinct CDR3 sequences, more than 25% occurring once; the ten biggest clones make up about 0.92%. This CDR3 comprises 18 residues. CDR1 is SGHRS and CDR2 is YFSETQ in the germline V gene. V dropped 1 base and J dropped 10 bases, with 27 bases sitting between them. The chain combines TRBV5-1 with TRBJ2-1, with D maybe TRBD1 (7 bases). Source material: blood, either unsorted or a sorted T cell fraction (not recorded which). The TCR comes from a male donor with ankylosing spondylitis. The CDR3 loop is CASSLLQGQGDGRGEQFF. Here the CDR3 DNA reads TGCGCCAGCAGCTTGTTACAGGGGCAGGGAGACGGGAGAGGGGAGCAGTTCTTC.